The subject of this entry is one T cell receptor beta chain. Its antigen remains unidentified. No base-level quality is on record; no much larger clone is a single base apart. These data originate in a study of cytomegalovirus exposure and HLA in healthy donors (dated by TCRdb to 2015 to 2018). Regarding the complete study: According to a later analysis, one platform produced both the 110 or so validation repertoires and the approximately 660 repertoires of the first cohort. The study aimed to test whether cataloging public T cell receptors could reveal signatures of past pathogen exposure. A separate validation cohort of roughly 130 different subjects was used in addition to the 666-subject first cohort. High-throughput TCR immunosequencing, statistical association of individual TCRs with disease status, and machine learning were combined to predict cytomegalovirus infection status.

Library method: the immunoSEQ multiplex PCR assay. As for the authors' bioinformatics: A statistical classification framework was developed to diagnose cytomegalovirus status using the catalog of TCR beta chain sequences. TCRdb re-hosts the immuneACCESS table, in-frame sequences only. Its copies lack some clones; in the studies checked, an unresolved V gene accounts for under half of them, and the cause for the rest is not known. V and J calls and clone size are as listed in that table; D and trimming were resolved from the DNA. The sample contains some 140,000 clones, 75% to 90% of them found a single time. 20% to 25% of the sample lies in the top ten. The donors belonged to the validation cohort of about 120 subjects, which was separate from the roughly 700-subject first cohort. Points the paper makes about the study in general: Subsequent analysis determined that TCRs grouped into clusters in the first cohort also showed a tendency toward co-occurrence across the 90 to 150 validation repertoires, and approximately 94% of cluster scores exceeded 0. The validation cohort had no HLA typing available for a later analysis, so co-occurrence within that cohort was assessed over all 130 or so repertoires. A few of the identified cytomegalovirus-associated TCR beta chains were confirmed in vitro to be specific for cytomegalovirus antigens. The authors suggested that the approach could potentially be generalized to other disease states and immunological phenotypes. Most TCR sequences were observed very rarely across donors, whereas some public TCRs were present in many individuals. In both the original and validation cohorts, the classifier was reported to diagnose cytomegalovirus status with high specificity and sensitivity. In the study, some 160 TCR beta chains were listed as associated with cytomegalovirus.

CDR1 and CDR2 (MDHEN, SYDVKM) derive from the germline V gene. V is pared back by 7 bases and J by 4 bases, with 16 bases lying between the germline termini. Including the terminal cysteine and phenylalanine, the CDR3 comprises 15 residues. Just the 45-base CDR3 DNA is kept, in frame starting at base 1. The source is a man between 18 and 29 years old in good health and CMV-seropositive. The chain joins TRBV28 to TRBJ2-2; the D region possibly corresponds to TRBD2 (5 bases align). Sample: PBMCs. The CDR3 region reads CASTVPGKGTGELFF. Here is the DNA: TGTGCCAGCACCGTCCCGGGGAAAGGCACCGGGGAGCTGTTTTTT.